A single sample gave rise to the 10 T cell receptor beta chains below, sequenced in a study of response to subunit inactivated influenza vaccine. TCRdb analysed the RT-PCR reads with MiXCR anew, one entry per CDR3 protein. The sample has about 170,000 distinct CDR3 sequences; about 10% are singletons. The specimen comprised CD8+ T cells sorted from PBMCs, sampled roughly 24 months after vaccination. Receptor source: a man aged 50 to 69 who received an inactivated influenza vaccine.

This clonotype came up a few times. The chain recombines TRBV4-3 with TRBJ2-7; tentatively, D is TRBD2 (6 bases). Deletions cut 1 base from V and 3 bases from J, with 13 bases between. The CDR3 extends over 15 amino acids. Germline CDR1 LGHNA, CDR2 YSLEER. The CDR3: CASSQGAGKSYEQYF. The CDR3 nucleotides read TGCGCCAGCAGCCAAGGTGCGGGAAAGAGCTACGAGCAGTACTTC.

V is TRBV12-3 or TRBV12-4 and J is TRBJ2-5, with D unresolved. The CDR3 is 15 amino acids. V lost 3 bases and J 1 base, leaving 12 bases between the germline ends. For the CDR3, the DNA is TGTGCCAGCAGTTTGGTTTCGGGCCTCCAAGAGACCCAGTACTTC. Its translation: CASSLVSGLQETQYF.

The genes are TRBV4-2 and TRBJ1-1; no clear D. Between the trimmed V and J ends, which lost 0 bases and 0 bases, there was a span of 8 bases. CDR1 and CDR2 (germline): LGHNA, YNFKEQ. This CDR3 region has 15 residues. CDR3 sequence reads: CASSQEAGMNTEAFF. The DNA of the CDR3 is TGTGCCAGCAGCCAAGAAGCCGGGATGAACACTGAAGCTTTCTTT.

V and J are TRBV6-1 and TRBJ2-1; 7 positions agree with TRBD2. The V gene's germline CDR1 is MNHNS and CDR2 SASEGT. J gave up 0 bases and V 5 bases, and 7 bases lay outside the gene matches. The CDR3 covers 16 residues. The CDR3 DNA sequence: TGTGCCAGCAGTACCTTGACTAGCCCCTCCTACAATGAGCAGTTCTTC. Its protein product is CASSTLTSPSYNEQFF.

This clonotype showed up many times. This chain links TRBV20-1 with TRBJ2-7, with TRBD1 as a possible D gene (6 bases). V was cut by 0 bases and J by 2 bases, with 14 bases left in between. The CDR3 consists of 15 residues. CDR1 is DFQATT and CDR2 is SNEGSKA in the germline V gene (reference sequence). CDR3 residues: CSARDRGQSTYEQYF. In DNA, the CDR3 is TGCAGTGCTAGAGATCGGGGACAATCAACCTACGAGCAGTACTTC.

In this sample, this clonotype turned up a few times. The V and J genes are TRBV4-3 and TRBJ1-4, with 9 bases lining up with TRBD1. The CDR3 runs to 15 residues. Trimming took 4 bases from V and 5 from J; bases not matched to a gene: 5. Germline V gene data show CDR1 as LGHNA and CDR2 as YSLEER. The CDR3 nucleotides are TGCGCCAGCAGCCGGACCGGGACAGGGAATGAAAAACTGTTTTTT. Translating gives CASSRTGTGNEKLFF.

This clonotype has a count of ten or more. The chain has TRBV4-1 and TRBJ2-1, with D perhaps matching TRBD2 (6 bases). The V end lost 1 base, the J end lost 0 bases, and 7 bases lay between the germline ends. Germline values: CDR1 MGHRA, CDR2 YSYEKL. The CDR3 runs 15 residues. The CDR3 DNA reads TGCGCCAGCAGCCAAGTCGGGAGCTCCTACAATGAGCAGTTCTTC. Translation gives CASSQVGSSYNEQFF.

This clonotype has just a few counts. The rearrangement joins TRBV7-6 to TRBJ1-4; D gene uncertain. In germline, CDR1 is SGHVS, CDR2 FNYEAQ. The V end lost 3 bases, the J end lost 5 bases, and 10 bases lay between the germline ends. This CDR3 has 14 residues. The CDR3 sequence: CASSFAEGNEKLFF. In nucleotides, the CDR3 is TGTGCCAGCAGCTTTGCTGAGGGAAATGAAAAACTGTTTTTT.

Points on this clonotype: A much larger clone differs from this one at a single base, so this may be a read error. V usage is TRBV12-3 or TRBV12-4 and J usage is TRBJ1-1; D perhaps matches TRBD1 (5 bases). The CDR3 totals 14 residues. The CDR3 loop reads CARSLSVGGTEAFF. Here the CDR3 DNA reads TGTGCCCGCAGTTTGAGTGTCGGGGGTACTGAAGCTTTCTTT.

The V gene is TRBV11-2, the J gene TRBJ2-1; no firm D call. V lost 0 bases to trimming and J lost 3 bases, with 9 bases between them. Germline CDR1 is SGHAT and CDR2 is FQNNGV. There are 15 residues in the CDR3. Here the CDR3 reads CASSLEAPSYNEQFF. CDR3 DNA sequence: TGTGCCAGCAGCTTAGAGGCTCCCAGCTACAATGAGCAGTTCTTC.